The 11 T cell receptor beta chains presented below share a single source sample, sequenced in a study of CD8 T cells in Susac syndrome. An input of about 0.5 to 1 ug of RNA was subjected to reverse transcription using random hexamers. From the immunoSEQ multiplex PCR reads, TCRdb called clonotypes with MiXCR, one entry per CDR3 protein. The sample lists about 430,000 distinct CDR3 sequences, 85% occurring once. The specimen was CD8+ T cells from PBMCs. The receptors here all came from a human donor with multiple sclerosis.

CDR3 coding DNA: TGTGCCAGCAGCCCTCGCGGTCAAGCCTACAATGAGCAGTTCTTC. Protein sequence: CASSPRGQAYNEQFF. V is TRBV27 and J is TRBJ2-1; D not certain. V was pared by 6 bases and J by 2 bases, with 14 bases between. The CDR3 spans 15 residues. Per germline, CDR1 MNHEY and CDR2 SMNVEV (reference sequence).

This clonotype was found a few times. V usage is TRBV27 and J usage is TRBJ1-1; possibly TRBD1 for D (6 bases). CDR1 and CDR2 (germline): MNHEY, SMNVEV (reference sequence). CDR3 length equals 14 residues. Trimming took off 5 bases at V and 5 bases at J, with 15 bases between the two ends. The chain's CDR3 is CASSAGGAGTEAFF. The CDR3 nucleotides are TGTGCCAGCAGTGCGGGGGGCGCCGGGACTGAAGCTTTCTTT.

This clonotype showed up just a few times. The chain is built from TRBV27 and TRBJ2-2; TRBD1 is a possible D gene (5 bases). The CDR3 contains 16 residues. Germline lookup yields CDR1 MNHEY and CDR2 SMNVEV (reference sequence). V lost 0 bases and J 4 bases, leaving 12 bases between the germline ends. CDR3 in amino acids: CASSLSGQGRTGELFF. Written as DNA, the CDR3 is TGTGCCAGCAGTTTATCTGGGCAGGGCCGCACCGGGGAGCTGTTTTTT.

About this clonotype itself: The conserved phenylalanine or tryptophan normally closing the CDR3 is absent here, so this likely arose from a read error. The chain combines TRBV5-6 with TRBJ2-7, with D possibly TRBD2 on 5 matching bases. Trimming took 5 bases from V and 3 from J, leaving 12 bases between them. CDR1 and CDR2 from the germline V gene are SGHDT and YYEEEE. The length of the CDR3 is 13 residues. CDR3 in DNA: TGTGCCAGCAGGATGGGGAGCGGCTACGAGCAGTACCTC. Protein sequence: CASRMGSGYEQYL.

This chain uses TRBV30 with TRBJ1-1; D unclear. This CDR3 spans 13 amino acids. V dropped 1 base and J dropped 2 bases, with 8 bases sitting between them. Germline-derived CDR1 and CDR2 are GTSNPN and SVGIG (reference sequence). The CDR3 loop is CAWSAGTNTEAFF. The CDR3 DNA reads TGTGCCTGGAGTGCTGGCACCAACACTGAAGCTTTCTTT.

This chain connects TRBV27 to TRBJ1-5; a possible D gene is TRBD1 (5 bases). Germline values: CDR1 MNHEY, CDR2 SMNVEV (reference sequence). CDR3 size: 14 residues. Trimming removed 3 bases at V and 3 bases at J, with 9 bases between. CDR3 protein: CASSFAGTNQPQHF. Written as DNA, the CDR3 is TGTGCCAGCAGTTTTGCAGGGACCAATCAGCCCCAGCATTTT.

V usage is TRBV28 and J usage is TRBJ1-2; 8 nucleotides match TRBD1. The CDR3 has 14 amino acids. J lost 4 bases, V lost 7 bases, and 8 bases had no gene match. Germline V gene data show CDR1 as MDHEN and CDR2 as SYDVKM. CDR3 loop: CASKSQGAGYGYTF. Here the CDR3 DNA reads TGTGCCAGCAAATCCCAGGGGGCGGGCTATGGCTACACCTTC.

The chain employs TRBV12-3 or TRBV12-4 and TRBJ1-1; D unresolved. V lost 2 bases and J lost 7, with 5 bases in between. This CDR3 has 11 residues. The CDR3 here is CASSLRDEAFF. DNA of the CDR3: TGTGCCAGCAGTTTACGGGATGAAGCTTTCTTT.

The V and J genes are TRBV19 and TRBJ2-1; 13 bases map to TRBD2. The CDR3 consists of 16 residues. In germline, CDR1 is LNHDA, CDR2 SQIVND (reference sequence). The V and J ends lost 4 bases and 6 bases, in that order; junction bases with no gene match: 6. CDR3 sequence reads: CASSNSLAGGFNEQFF. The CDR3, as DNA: TGTGCCAGTAGTAACTCACTAGCGGGGGGGTTCAATGAGCAGTTCTTC. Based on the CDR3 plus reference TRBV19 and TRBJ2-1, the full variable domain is DGGITQSPKYLFRKEGQNVTLSCEQNLNHDAMYWYRQDPGQGLRLIYYSQIVNDFQKGDIAEGYSVSREKKESFPLTVTSAQKNPTAFYLCASSNSLAGGFNEQFFGPGTRLTVL.

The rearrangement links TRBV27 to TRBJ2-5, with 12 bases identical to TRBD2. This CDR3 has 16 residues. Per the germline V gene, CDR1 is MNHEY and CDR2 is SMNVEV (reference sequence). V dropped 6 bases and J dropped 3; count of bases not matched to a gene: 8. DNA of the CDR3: TGTGCCAGCAGCTTTTGGGCTAGCGGGGGGGAAGAGACCCAGTACTTC. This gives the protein CASSFWASGGEETQYF.

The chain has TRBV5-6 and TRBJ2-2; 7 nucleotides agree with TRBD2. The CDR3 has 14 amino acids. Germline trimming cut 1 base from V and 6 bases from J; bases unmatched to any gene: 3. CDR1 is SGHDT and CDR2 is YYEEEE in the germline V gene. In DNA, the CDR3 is TGTGCCAGCAGCTTGTGGGGAGGGGCCGGGGAGCTGTTTTTT. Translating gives CASSLWGGAGELFF.